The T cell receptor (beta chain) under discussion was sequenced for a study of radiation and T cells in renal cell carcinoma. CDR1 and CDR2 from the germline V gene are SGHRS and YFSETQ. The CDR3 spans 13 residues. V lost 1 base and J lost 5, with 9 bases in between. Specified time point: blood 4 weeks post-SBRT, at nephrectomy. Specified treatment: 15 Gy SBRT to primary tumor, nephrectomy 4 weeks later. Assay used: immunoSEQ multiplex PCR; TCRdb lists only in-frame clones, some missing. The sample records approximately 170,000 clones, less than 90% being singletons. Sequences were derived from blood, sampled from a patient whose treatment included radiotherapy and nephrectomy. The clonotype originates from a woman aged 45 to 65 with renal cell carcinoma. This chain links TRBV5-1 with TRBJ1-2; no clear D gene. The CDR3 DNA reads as TGCGCCAGCAGCTTGTTTACGGAATATGGCTACACCTTC. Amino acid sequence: CASSLFTEYGYTF.